The present TCR beta chain was sequenced within a study of T cells in Graves' hyperthyroidism and ophthalmopathy. Authors of the study amplified TCR beta CDR3 regions from RNA transcripts. TCR CDR3 regions were first amplified by RT-PCR with HTBI primers. TCRdb called the multiplex PCR reads again in MiXCR, with one record for every CDR3 protein. The table has 700,000 to 950,000 distinct CDR3 sequences, just over 35% seen once. Over 18 months, lack of ophthalmopathy progression marked Graves' hyperthyroidism as stable. Based on clinical symptoms, serum thyroxine and TRAb, thyroid ultrasound and orbital computed tomography, diagnoses were reached. The PBMCs were taken from around 9 ml of fresh peripheral blood. This CDR3 has 14 amino acids. With 3 bases clipped from V and 9 bases from J, the junction kept 6 bases outside the gene matches. Germline CDR1 is SNHLY and CDR2 is FYNNEI.

The source is a woman between 40 and 50 years old with Graves' hyperthyroidism. Sequencing input: blood. The rearrangement joins TRBV2 to TRBJ2-7; TRBD2 matches at 12 bases. Here the CDR3 DNA reads TGTGCCAGCAGTGATATCCTAGCGGGAGGGGCGCAGTACTTC. It specifies CASSDILAGGAQYF.